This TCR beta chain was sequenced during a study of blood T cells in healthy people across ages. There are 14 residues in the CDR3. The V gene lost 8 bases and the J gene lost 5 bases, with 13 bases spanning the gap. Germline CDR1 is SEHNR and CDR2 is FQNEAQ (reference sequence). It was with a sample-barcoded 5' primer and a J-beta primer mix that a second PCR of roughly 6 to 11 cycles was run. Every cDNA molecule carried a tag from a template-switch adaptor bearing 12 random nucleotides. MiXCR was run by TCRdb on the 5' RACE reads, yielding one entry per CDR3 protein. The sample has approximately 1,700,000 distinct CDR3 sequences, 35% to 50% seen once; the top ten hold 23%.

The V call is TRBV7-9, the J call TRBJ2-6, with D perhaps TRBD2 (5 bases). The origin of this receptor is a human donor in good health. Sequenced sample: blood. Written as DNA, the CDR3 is TGTGCCAGCGACGAAGGGAGTAGGGCCAACGTCCTGACTTTC. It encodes CASDEGSRANVLTF. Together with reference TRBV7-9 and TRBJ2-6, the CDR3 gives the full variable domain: DTGVSQNPRHKITKRGQNVTFRCDPISEHNRLYWYRQTLGQGPEFLTYFQNEAQLEKSRLLSDRFSAERPKGSFSTLEIQRTEQGDSAMYLCASDEGSRANVLTFGAGSRLTVL.